This TCR beta chain was profiled in a study of blood T cell repertoires in COVID-19. Here immunoSEQ multiplex PCR was the method, and the copy in TCRdb shows in-frame clones only, minus some. The data show about 58,000 clones, approximately 78% seen once. Germline trimming cut 7 bases from V and 6 bases from J; bases unmatched to any gene: 7. The germline CDR1 and CDR2 sequences are MNHNY and SVGAGI (reference sequence). The CDR3 runs 15 residues. Material: peripheral blood. V gene TRBV6-6 combines with J gene TRBJ2-1; 12 positions match TRBD1. The clonotype originates from a man between 60 and 75 years old with COVID-19, enrolled during active disease. Here the CDR3 reads CASNQRGQGANEQFF. The DNA of the CDR3 is TGTGCCAGCAACCAACGGGGACAGGGGGCCAATGAGCAGTTCTTC.